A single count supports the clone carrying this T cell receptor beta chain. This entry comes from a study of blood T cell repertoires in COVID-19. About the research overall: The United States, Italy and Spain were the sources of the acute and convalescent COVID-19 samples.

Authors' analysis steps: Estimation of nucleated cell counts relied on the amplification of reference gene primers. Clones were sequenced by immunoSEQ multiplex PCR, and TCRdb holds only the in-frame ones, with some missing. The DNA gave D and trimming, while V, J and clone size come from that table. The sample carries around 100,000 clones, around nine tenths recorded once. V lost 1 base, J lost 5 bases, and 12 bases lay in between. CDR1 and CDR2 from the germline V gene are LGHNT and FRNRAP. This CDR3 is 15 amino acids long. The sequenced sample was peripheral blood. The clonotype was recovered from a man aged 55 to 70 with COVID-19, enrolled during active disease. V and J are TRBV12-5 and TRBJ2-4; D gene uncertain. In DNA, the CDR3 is TGTGCTAGTGGTTTGGGAGGAACGACCCAAAACATTCAGTACTTC. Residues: CASGLGGTTQNIQYF.